This T cell receptor (beta chain) was captured in a study of T-cell memory formation after mild COVID-19. About the study: TCR clusters largely stayed donor specific. General study results and limits: Researchers found some responding clones in pre-infection memory, a sign that cross-reactive memory joined.

Of note for this clonotype: The antigen is undetermined.

Employing constant-segment primers, 5'RACE generated TCR alpha and TCR beta cDNA libraries bearing sample barcodes and UMIs. A single record per CDR3 protein comes from TCRdb applying MiXCR to the 5' RACE reads. The sample lists hundreds of thousands of distinct CDR3 sequences, 18% occurring once. Sequencing used PBMCs or a T cell subset sorted from them (not recorded which). The sequence derives from an adult woman who had mild COVID-19 (a few samples of this study predate the infection). Cell type and time point are not known.

This CDR3 is CASRPDRVDYEQYF. CDR3 DNA: TGTGCCAGCAGACCTGACAGGGTAGACTACGAGCAGTACTTC. This rearrangement joins TRBV6-5 to TRBJ2-7, with TRBD1 matching over 7 bases. CDR1 and CDR2 (germline): MNHEY, SVGAGI. Trimming at V came to 6 bases and at J to 3 bases, leaving 8 bases not matched to a gene. The CDR3 consists of 14 residues.